This TCR beta chain derives from a study of cytomegalovirus exposure and HLA in healthy donors. Comment on this clone: Its target is unknown.

PCR involved 60 Vbeta and 13 Jbeta primers. Libraries were prepared by immunoSEQ multiplex PCR; TCRdb keeps only in-frame clonotypes and omits some of them. The table lists over 150,000 clones, over 70% of them singletons, with 1.2% in the top ten. V was clipped by 4 bases and J by 7 bases, with 11 bases between them. The V gene's germline CDR1 is GTSNPN and CDR2 SVGIG (reference sequence). The CDR3 is made up of 12 amino acids. General study findings and limits: Accounts indicate the classifier identified cytomegalovirus status with strong specificity and sensitivity. TCR beta chain V- and J-gene trimming was linked, in a later analysis, to a missense variant in DCLRE1C.

The specimen sequenced was PBMCs. The chain recombines TRBV30 with TRBJ2-1; weak D call: TRBD1 (6 bases). The receptor's source is a boy aged 2 to 10 in good health and CMV-seronegative. CDR3 sequence reads: CAWNHRANEQFF. In DNA form, the CDR3 reads TGTGCCTGGAATCACAGGGCGAATGAGCAGTTCTTC.